This T cell receptor beta chain was sequenced for a study of cytomegalovirus exposure and HLA in healthy donors. Whole-study results and caveats: Later on, analysis showed that most CMV-associated TCR beta chains appeared to be HLA-restricted.

PCR involved 60 Vbeta and 13 Jbeta primers. Original processing methods: Later work found 80 million or so unique TCR beta chains, with 10 million to 14 million shared. Assay used: immunoSEQ multiplex PCR; TCRdb lists only in-frame clones, some missing. V and J calls and clone size are given by that table; D and trimming were obtained from the DNA. The data show roughly 82,000 clones, 72% seen once. Turning to this clone: Its antigen is unknown.

The CDR3 covers 15 residues. From germline, CDR1 is SGHAT and CDR2 FQNNGV. J lost 4 bases, V lost 5 bases, and 6 bases had no gene match. The sequenced sample was PBMCs. This clonotype was obtained from a woman aged 40 to 50 in good health and CMV-seropositive. The genes are TRBV11-2 and TRBJ2-1; the match to TRBD1 covers 9 bases. CDR3 amino acids: CASSVTGGQYNEQFF. The DNA for the CDR3 is TGTGCCAGCAGCGTGACAGGGGGACAGTACAATGAGCAGTTCTTC.